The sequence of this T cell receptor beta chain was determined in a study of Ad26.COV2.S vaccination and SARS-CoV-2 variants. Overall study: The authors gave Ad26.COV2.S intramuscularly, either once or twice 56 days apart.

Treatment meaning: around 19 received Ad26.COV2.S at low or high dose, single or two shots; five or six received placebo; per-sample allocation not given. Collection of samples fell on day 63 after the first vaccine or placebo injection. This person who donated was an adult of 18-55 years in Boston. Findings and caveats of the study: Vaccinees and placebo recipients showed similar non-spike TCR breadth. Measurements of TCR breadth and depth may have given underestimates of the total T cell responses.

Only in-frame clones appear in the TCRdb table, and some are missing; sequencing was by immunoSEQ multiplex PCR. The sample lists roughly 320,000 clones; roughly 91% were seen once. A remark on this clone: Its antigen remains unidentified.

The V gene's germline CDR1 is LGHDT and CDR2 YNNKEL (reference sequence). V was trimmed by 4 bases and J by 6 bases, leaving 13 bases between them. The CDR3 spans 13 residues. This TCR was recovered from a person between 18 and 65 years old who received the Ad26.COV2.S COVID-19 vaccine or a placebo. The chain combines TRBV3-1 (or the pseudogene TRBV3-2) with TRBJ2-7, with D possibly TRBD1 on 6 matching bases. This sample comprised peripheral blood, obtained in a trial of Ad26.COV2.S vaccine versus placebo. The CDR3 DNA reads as TGTGCCAGCAGCCCAGGGGCAGTGAGCGAGCAGTACTTC. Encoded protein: CASSPGAVSEQYF.